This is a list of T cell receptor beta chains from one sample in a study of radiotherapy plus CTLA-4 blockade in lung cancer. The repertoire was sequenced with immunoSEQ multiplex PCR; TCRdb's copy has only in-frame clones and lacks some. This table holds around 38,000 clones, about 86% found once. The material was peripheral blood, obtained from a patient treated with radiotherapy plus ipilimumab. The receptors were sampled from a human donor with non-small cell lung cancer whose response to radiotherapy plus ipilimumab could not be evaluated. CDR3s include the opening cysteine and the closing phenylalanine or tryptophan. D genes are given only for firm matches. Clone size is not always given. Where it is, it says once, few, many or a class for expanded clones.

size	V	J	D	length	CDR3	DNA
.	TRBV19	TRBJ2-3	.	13	CASSLDHTDTQYF	TGTGCCAGTAGTCTAGACCACACAGATACGCAGTATTTT
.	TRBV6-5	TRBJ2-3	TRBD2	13	CASSLAGGDTQYF	TGTGCCAGCAGTTTAGCGGGAGGGGATACGCAGTATTTT
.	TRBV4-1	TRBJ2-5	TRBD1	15	CASSQGFRGRETQYF	TGCGCCAGCAGCCAAGGTTTCAGGGGGCGAGAGACCCAGTACTTC
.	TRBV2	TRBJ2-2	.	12	CASDNLGGELFF	TGTGCCAGTGACAACCTCGGCGGGGAGCTGTTTTTT
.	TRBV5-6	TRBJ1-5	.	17	CASSLYGLGSANQPQHF	TGTGCCAGCAGCTTGTATGGTCTCGGGTCCGCCAATCAGCCCCAGCATTTT
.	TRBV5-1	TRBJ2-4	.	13	CASSLPGWDIQYF	TGCGCCAGCAGCTTGCCAGGGTGGGACATTCAGTACTTC
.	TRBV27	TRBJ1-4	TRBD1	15	CASRTGGVTNEKLFF	TGTGCCAGCAGGACAGGGGGCGTAACTAATGAAAAACTGTTTTTT
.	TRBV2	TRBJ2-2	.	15	CASKSRAPHTGELFF	TGTGCCAGCAAAAGCCGAGCGCCCCACACCGGGGAGCTGTTTTTT
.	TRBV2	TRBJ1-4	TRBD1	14	CASSATGFNEKLFF	TGTGCCAGCAGCGCGACAGGGTTTAATGAAAAACTGTTTTTT
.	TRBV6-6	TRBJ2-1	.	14	CASSYQVGAGEQFF	TGTGCCAGCAGTTACCAGGTAGGGGCCGGTGAGCAGTTCTTC
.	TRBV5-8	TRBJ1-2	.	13	CASRATIRRYYTF	TGTGCCAGCAGGGCGACAATTCGGAGGTACTACACCTTC
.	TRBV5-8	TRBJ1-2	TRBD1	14	CASSYQQGAIRNTF	TGTGCCAGCAGCTACCAACAGGGGGCGATTAGAAACACCTTC
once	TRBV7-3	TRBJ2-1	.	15	CASSRGSGLDNEQFF	TGTGCCAGCAGCCGAGGCTCGGGACTGGACAATGAGCAGTTCTTC
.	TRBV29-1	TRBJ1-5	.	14	CSVASGNSNQPQHF	TGCAGCGTTGCTAGCGGGAATAGCAATCAGCCCCAGCATTTT
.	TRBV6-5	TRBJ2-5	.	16	CASSYSVLATKETQYF	TGTGCCAGCAGTTACTCGGTACTAGCAACAAAAGAGACCCAGTACTTC
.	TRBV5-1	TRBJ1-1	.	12	CASGGAPGEAFF	TGCGCCAGCGGGGGGGCTCCCGGAGAAGCTTTCTTT
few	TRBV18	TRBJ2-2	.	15	CASSPPGAGTGELFF	TGTGCCAGCTCACCACCGGGGGCAGGGACCGGGGAGCTGTTTTTT
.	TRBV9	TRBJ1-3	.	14	CASSRGASGNTIYF	TGTGCCAGCAGCCGGGGGGCCTCTGGAAACACCATATATTTT
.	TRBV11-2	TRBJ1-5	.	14	CASRGGAGNQPQHF	TGTGCCAGCAGGGGGGGAGCAGGGAATCAGCCCCAGCATTTT
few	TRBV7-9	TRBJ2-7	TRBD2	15	CASSLASGRSYEQYF	TGTGCCAGCAGCTTAGCTAGCGGGAGATCCTACGAGCAGTACTTC
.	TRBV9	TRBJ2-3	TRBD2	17	CASSVATGGIGSDTQYF	TGTGCCAGCAGCGTAGCTACGGGGGGAATTGGATCAGATACGCAGTATTTT
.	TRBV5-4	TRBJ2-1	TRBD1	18	CASSKGQGGASSYNEQFF	TGTGCCAGCAGCAAGGGACAGGGAGGAGCGAGCTCCTACAATGAGCAGTTCTTC
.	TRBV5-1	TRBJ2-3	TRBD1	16	CASSLATRTGEDTQYF	TGCGCCAGCAGCTTGGCCACCAGGACAGGGGAAGATACGCAGTATTTT
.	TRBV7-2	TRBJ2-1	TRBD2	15	CASSPSGSLLNEQFF	TGTGCCAGCAGCCCGAGCGGGAGTTTGTTGAATGAGCAGTTCTTC
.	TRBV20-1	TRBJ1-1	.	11	CSALGSTEAFF	TGCAGTGCTTTAGGGAGCACTGAAGCTTTCTTT
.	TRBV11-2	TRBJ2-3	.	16	CASRRPGYTRADTQYF	TGTGCCAGCAGACGACCGGGCTACACGAGGGCAGATACGCAGTATTTT
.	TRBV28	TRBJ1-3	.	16	CASNAEAANSGNTIYF	TGTGCCAGCAACGCGGAGGCGGCAAACTCTGGAAACACCATATATTTT
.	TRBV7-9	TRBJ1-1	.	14	CASSLYQGNTEAFF	TGTGCCAGCAGCTTATATCAGGGGAACACTGAAGCTTTCTTT
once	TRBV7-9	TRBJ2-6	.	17	CASSSTNHSSGANVLTF	TGTGCCAGCAGCTCCACAAACCATTCATCTGGGGCCAACGTCCTGACTTTC
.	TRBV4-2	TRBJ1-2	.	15	CASSQEWGSNYGYTF	TGTGCCAGCAGCCAAGAGTGGGGCAGTAACTATGGCTACACCTTC
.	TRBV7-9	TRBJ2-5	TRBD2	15	CASSSIAGLRETQYF	TGTGCCAGCAGTTCAATAGCGGGACTACGGGAGACCCAGTACTTC
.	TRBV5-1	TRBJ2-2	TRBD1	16	CASSSRTGADTGELFF	TGCGCCAGCAGCTCACGGACAGGGGCGGACACCGGGGAGCTGTTTTTT
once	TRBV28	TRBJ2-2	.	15	CASRGDWFLTGELFF	TGTGCCAGCAGGGGGGACTGGTTTTTGACCGGGGAGCTGTTTTTT
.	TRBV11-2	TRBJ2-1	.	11	CASSLHKEQFF	TGTGCCAGCAGCCTCCACAAGGAGCAGTTCTTC
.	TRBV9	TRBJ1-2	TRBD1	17	CASRPYRGATANYGYTF	TGTGCCAGCAGGCCCTACAGGGGCGCGACAGCGAACTATGGCTACACCTTC
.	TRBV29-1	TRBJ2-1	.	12	CSVWAGVDEQFF	TGCAGCGTTTGGGCAGGGGTGGATGAGCAGTTCTTC
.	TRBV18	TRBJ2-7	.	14	CASSFESGYYEQYF	TGTGCCAGCTCTTTCGAGTCGGGGTACTACGAGCAGTACTTC
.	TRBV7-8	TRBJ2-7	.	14	CASSPPDSIYEQYF	TGTGCCAGCAGCCCCCCGGACTCCATATACGAGCAGTACTTC
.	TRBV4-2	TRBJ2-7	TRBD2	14	CASSQGPLAGEQYF	TGTGCCAGCAGCCAAGGGCCCCTAGCGGGTGAGCAGTACTTC
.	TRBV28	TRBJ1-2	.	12	CASISGAYGYTF	TGTGCCAGCATATCAGGGGCTTATGGCTACACCTTC
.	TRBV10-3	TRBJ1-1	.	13	CAISETGYTEAFF	TGTGCCATCAGTGAGACAGGGTACACTGAAGCTTTCTTT
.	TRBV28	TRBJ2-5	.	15	CASSLSGTPLETQYF	TGTGCCAGCAGTTTATCTGGGACTCCCCTGGAGACCCAGTACTTC
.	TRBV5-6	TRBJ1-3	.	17	CASGRTATRISGNTIYF	TGTGCCAGCGGCCGGACAGCGACTCGGATCTCTGGAAACACCATATATTTT